This T cell receptor (beta chain) derives from a study of T cell changes during pregnancy in multiple sclerosis. Clones were read by immunoSEQ multiplex PCR, and TCRdb kept only the in-frame ones, dropping some. The sample shows around 96,000 clones, around 93% of them seen only once. V shed 0 bases and J shed 9 bases, with 18 bases lying between them. This CDR3 comprises 14 residues. Germline V gene lookup returns CDR1 GTSNPN and CDR2 SVGIG (reference sequence). The sequence came from a female donor with multiple sclerosis, enrolled in a pregnancy study. Sequencing used peripheral blood, obtained in the third trimester of pregnancy. The chain joins TRBV30 to TRBJ2-7, with D hard to call. CDR3 loop: CAWSVASGFRVQYF. The CDR3 DNA is TGTGCCTGGAGTGTCGCCTCGGGTTTCCGGGTGCAGTACTTC.